This T cell receptor (beta chain) was found in a study of spatial heterogeneity in lung cancer. Notes on the study in general: Nonsynonymous mutations, ubiquitous and regional, were tracked respectively by counts of ubiquitous and regional expanded TCRs. Tumors with more nonsynonymous mutations had more expanded intratumoral alpha and beta TCRs.

Each CDR3 protein gets one entry after TCRdb re-called the 5' RACE reads with MiXCR. The data show fewer than 15,000 distinct CDR3 sequences, about 3.2% seen once. Stated time point: sample taken at primary tumor resection. Ten or more counts support this clonotype. Its antigen is as yet unknown. From germline, CDR1 is DFQATT and CDR2 SNEGSKA (reference sequence). Trimming took off 1 base at V and 0 bases at J, with 19 bases between the two ends. CDR3 length: 18 residues. The source was lung tumor tissue, collected at surgery. This clonotype was sampled from a male donor with early-stage non-small cell lung cancer. The chain links TRBV20-1 to TRBJ1-3, with D unclear. CDR3 residues: CSARVPTRAFGSGNTIYF. The CDR3 nucleotides read TGCAGTGCTAGAGTACCAACTAGGGCTTTCGGCTCTGGAAACACCATATATTTT.